This entry describes one T cell receptor (beta chain). The PCR ran on 60 Vbeta and 13 Jbeta primers. This table comes from immunoSEQ multiplex PCR, and its TCRdb copy is limited to in-frame clones, with some not included. Counted here are some 97,000 clones, 75% occurring once; the ten biggest clones make up under 5.5%. These data originate in a study of cytomegalovirus exposure and HLA in healthy donors. The CDR3 consists of 14 residues. Trimming cost V 4 bases and J 5 bases; bases outside gene matches: 3. Germline V gene data show CDR1 as SGDLS and CDR2 as YYNGEE. This sequence joins TRBV9 and TRBJ2-1, with TRBD2 identical over 10 bases. The sample was PBMCs. This clonotype originated in a woman between 18 and 29 years old in good health and CMV-seropositive. Here the CDR3 DNA reads TGTGCCAGCAGCTTTAGCGGGGGGCACAATGAGCAGTTCTTC. Its translation: CASSFSGGHNEQFF.